The rows below give T cell receptor beta chains drawn from one sample of a study of blood T cells in healthy people across ages. TCRdb used MiXCR to reprocess the 5' RACE reads, holding one entry per CDR3 protein. The table lists about 1.8 million distinct CDR3 sequences, less than 50% of them singletons. Sequences were obtained from blood. The source is a woman between 40 and 50 years old in good health. Both conserved end residues are part of each CDR3. A D gene is named only where the DNA matches it firmly. Rows may omit the clone size; those that give it use once, few, many or a size class.

abundance: many
d_gene: NA
j_gene: TRBJ2-5
v_gene: TRBV20-1
CDR3nt: TGCAGTGCTAGTATTCAACAAGAGACCCAGTACTTC
CDR3aa: CSASIQQETQYF

abundance: NA
d_gene: NA
j_gene: TRBJ2-1
v_gene: TRBV6-5
CDR3nt: TGTGCCAGCAGCCCCCTCCGGGGGACCCCCTACGAGCAGTTCTTC
CDR3aa: CASSPLRGTPYEQFF

abundance: NA
d_gene: NA
j_gene: TRBJ2-5
v_gene: TRBV12-5
CDR3nt: TGTGCTAGTGGTATCGGACGGAACCAAGAGACCCAGTACTTC
CDR3aa: CASGIGRNQETQYF

abundance: once
d_gene: NA
j_gene: TRBJ1-5
v_gene: TRBV6-2/TRBV6-3
CDR3nt: TGTGCCAGCAGTTACGCCGGGGCGCGGAATCAGCCCCAGCATTTT
CDR3aa: CASSYAGARNQPQHF

abundance: few
d_gene: NA
j_gene: TRBJ1-1
v_gene: TRBV20-1
CDR3nt: TGCAGTGCTAGAGCCCCCGGGGAAGCTTTCTTT
CDR3aa: CSARAPGEAFF

abundance: NA
d_gene: NA
j_gene: TRBJ2-7
v_gene: TRBV6-5
CDR3nt: TGTGCCAGCAGTTACTCGGACACCGGGCCCTACGAGCAGTACTTC
CDR3aa: CASSYSDTGPYEQYF

abundance: NA
d_gene: TRBD1
j_gene: TRBJ2-1
v_gene: TRBV28
CDR3nt: TGTGCCAGCAGTCTCCGGGACAGACACAAGGAGCAGTTCTTC
CDR3aa: CASSLRDRHKEQFF

abundance: NA
d_gene: NA
j_gene: TRBJ1-5
v_gene: TRBV27
CDR3nt: TGTGCCAGCAGTCCCAGATATAGCAATCAGCCCCAGCATTTT
CDR3aa: CASSPRYSNQPQHF

abundance: few
d_gene: NA
j_gene: TRBJ2-7
v_gene: TRBV7-9
CDR3nt: TGTGCCAGCAGCCCGACGAGCGAGCAGTACTTC
CDR3aa: CASSPTSEQYF

abundance: few
d_gene: NA
j_gene: TRBJ2-1
v_gene: TRBV6-2/TRBV6-3
CDR3nt: TGTGCCAGCAGTTACGGGCATGCAGGCAATGAGCAGTTCTTC
CDR3aa: CASSYGHAGNEQFF

abundance: NA
d_gene: TRBD1
j_gene: TRBJ1-5
v_gene: TRBV4-1
CDR3nt: TGCGCCAGCAGCCAAGAACAGGGGTCTAGTCAGCCCCAGCATTTT
CDR3aa: CASSQEQGSSQPQHF

abundance: NA
d_gene: NA
j_gene: TRBJ2-1
v_gene: TRBV7-2
CDR3nt: TGTGCCAGCAGCGCCACCTACAATGAGCAGTTCTTC
CDR3aa: CASSATYNEQFF

abundance: few
d_gene: TRBD2
j_gene: TRBJ2-5
v_gene: TRBV20-1
CDR3nt: TGCAGTGCTACGGGGGGACGGAACCAAGAGACCCAGTACTTC
CDR3aa: CSATGGRNQETQYF

abundance: NA
d_gene: TRBD2
j_gene: TRBJ2-5
v_gene: TRBV3-1
CDR3nt: TGTGCCAGCAGCCGTCGACTAGCGGGGGGCCGGGGGACCCAGTACTTC
CDR3aa: CASSRRLAGGRGTQYF

abundance: NA
d_gene: NA
j_gene: TRBJ2-7
v_gene: TRBV4-2
CDR3nt: TGTGCCAGCAGCCAAGATCTAACGAACGGGGCCTACGAGCAGTACTTC
CDR3aa: CASSQDLTNGAYEQYF

abundance: few
d_gene: TRBD2
j_gene: TRBJ2-1
v_gene: TRBV6-5
CDR3nt: TGTGCCAGCAGTTACTCGAAGCGGGGATCCTACAATGAGCAGTTCTTC
CDR3aa: CASSYSKRGSYNEQFF

abundance: NA
d_gene: TRBD1
j_gene: TRBJ2-7
v_gene: TRBV5-6
CDR3nt: TGTGCCAGCAGCTTGCCGGACAGGGGGACCGCCTACGAGCAGTACTTC
CDR3aa: CASSLPDRGTAYEQYF

abundance: NA
d_gene: TRBD2
j_gene: TRBJ2-3
v_gene: TRBV28
CDR3nt: TGTACCAGCAGTTGGACTAGCAACGCAGATACGCAGTATTTT
CDR3aa: CTSSWTSNADTQYF

abundance: few
d_gene: TRBD1
j_gene: TRBJ2-7
v_gene: TRBV5-6
CDR3nt: TGTGCCAGCAGCTTAATGAAATTAGGACAGGGAAGATACGAGCAGTACTTC
CDR3aa: CASSLMKLGQGRYEQYF

abundance: NA
d_gene: TRBD1
j_gene: TRBJ1-2
v_gene: TRBV20-1
CDR3nt: TGCAGTGTTAGGACAGGGATAAATGGCTACACCTTC
CDR3aa: CSVRTGINGYTF

abundance: NA
d_gene: TRBD1
j_gene: TRBJ2-3
v_gene: TRBV6-2/TRBV6-3
CDR3nt: TGTGCCAGCACCTACGGGTCAGGGGGCGGAGCAGATACGCAGTATTTT
CDR3aa: CASTYGSGGGADTQYF

abundance: many
d_gene: TRBD2
j_gene: TRBJ2-5
v_gene: TRBV29-1
CDR3nt: TGCAGCGTTGGTGTAGCGGGGGTACAAGAGACCCAGTACTTC
CDR3aa: CSVGVAGVQETQYF

abundance: NA
d_gene: NA
j_gene: TRBJ1-4
v_gene: TRBV7-9
CDR3nt: TGTGCCAGCAGCTCCCCTTACGGGAATGCAACTAATGAAAAACTGTTTTTT
CDR3aa: CASSSPYGNATNEKLFF

abundance: NA
d_gene: TRBD2
j_gene: TRBJ2-1
v_gene: TRBV15
CDR3nt: TGTGCCACCGGAGAGGTAGTCGCGACTAGCCTCTCCTACAATGAGCAGTTCTTC
CDR3aa: CATGEVVATSLSYNEQFF

abundance: few
d_gene: TRBD2
j_gene: TRBJ2-7
v_gene: TRBV20-1
CDR3nt: TGCAGTGCTGAAGCAACTAGCGACTACGAGCAGTACTTC
CDR3aa: CSAEATSDYEQYF

abundance: few
d_gene: TRBD2
j_gene: TRBJ2-3
v_gene: TRBV11-2
CDR3nt: TGTGCCAGCAGTAAACTAGCGGGGGGCATTTTGACGCAGTATTTT
CDR3aa: CASSKLAGGILTQYF

abundance: NA
d_gene: NA
j_gene: TRBJ2-1
v_gene: TRBV19
CDR3nt: TGTGCCAGTACCTTTACCGCCGACTACGCGTACAATGAGCAGTTCTTC
CDR3aa: CASTFTADYAYNEQFF

abundance: NA
d_gene: NA
j_gene: TRBJ2-4
v_gene: TRBV4-2
CDR3nt: TGTGCCAGCAGCCAAGATCTAATTCAGTACTTC
CDR3aa: CASSQDLIQYF

abundance: NA
d_gene: NA
j_gene: TRBJ1-2
v_gene: TRBV25-1
CDR3nt: TGTGCCAGCAGTACTCCGGGACATGGCTACACCTTC
CDR3aa: CASSTPGHGYTF

abundance: NA
d_gene: NA
j_gene: TRBJ1-5
v_gene: TRBV5-1
CDR3nt: TGCGCCAGCAGCTTGGAAGGGTACCTCAATCAGCCCCAGCATTTT
CDR3aa: CASSLEGYLNQPQHF

abundance: NA
d_gene: NA
j_gene: TRBJ2-5
v_gene: TRBV24-1
CDR3nt: TGTGCCACCAGTAGAACCGGCAGGGAAGAGACCCAGTACTTC
CDR3aa: CATSRTGREETQYF

abundance: NA
d_gene: NA
j_gene: TRBJ2-7
v_gene: TRBV18
CDR3nt: TGTGCCAGCTCACTAGGCCGGGCGGAGGAGCAGTACTTC
CDR3aa: CASSLGRAEEQYF

abundance: NA
d_gene: TRBD2
j_gene: TRBJ2-1
v_gene: TRBV2
CDR3nt: TGTGCCAGCAGCGACGGGAGGTCGTTCTACAATGAGCAGTTCTTC
CDR3aa: CASSDGRSFYNEQFF

abundance: NA
d_gene: TRBD2
j_gene: TRBJ2-3
v_gene: TRBV6-6
CDR3nt: TGTGCCACAAGGGCGGCGGGGGGGGCAGATACGCAGTATTTT
CDR3aa: CATRAAGGADTQYF

abundance: NA
d_gene: NA
j_gene: TRBJ1-5
v_gene: TRBV7-8
CDR3nt: TGTGCCAGCAGCTTAGGATCACAGGCGGCCGCGCCCCAGCATTTT
CDR3aa: CASSLGSQAAAPQHF

abundance: few
d_gene: NA
j_gene: TRBJ2-5
v_gene: TRBV9
CDR3nt: TGTGCCAGCAGCACATTGACCGGGGGTCAAGAGACCCAGTACTTC
CDR3aa: CASSTLTGGQETQYF

abundance: NA
d_gene: TRBD1
j_gene: TRBJ2-3
v_gene: TRBV5-1
CDR3nt: TGCGCCAGCAGCCTCCACGGGGACAGAAGCACAGATACGCAGTATTTT
CDR3aa: CASSLHGDRSTDTQYF